This entry lists 14 T cell receptor beta chains sequenced from one sample in a study of cytomegalovirus exposure and HLA in healthy donors (dated by TCRdb to the late 2010s). The library was prepared using the immunoSEQ multiplex PCR assay. For the multiplex PCR, a mixture combining 60 forward primers for TCR Vbeta segments and 13 reverse primers for TCR Jbeta segments was used. Entries here come from immuneACCESS through TCRdb and include only in-frame sequences with V and J called. Some clones fail to appear in such tables; in the studies checked, an unresolved V gene covers under half of the shortfall, and the cause of the remainder is unknown. Within this sample are 150,000 to 200,000 clones, with around 75% of them counted one time only. The ten largest make up about 4.7% of the sample. The sequencing input was PBMCs. All receptors derive from a man younger than 30 in good health and CMV-seropositive.

This chain links TRBV2 with TRBJ2-2; possibly TRBD2 for D (6 bases). Trimming stripped 5 bases from V and 6 bases from J, with 7 bases between. This CDR3 has 12 amino acids. From germline, CDR1 is SNHLY and CDR2 FYNNEI. The CDR3 loop reads CASSSGAGELFF. CDR3 nucleotides: TGTGCCAGCAGTTCGGGAGCCGGGGAGCTGTTTTTT.

J is TRBJ2-5 and V is TRBV7-9, with TRBD2 matching 11 bases. The CDR3 runs 16 residues. V shed 1 base, J shed 5 bases, and the junction held 6 bases outside the gene matches. In germline, CDR1 is SEHNR, CDR2 FQNEAQ (reference sequence). DNA of the CDR3: TGTGCCAGCAGCTTAGATCTAGCGGGGGGCCTGGAGACCCAGTACTTC. As protein: CASSLDLAGGLETQYF.

The V and J genes are TRBV19 and TRBJ2-5; tentatively, D is TRBD2 (7 bases). Trimming shortened V by 0 bases and J by 2 bases, and 10 bases separated the two germline ends. Germline V gene sequence: CDR1 LNHDA, CDR2 SQIVND (reference sequence). The CDR3 runs 15 residues. The CDR3, as DNA: TGTGCCAGTAGTATAGATGCGGGGGCTCAAGAGACCCAGTACTTC. It specifies CASSIDAGAQETQYF. The variable domain in full, with the rest retrieved from reference TRBV19 and TRBJ2-5, is DGGITQSPKYLFRKEGQNVTLSCEQNLNHDAMYWYRQDPGQGLRLIYYSQIVNDFQKGDIAEGYSVSREKKESFPLTVTSAQKNPTAFYLCASSIDAGAQETQYFGPGTRLLVL.

The rearrangement joins TRBV30 to TRBJ2-1, with 7 bases identical to TRBD2. This CDR3 spans 15 amino acids. The V gene's germline CDR1 is GTSNPN and CDR2 SVGIG (reference sequence). With V trimmed by 3 bases and J by 2 bases, 7 bases remained unmatched. The CDR3 region has the DNA TGTGCCTGGAGGAAAGGACTAGGTACCTACAATGAGCAGTTCTTC. Its protein is CAWRKGLGTYNEQFF.

The V and J genes are TRBV2 and TRBJ1-3, with 8 positions matching TRBD1. Trimming cost V 3 bases and J 4 bases; bases outside gene matches: 5. The CDR3 runs to 15 residues. Germline CDR1 SNHLY, CDR2 FYNNEI. This CDR3 is CASSEEQGDGNTIYF. For the CDR3, the DNA is TGTGCCAGCAGTGAGGAACAGGGGGACGGAAACACCATATATTTT. The full variable domain, in which reference TRBV2 and TRBJ1-3 provide the parts outside the CDR3, is EPEVTQTPSHQVTQMGQEVILRCVPISNHLYFYWYRQILGQKVEFLVSFYNNEISEKSEIFDDQFSVERPDGSNFTLKIRSTKLEDSAMYFCASSEEQGDGNTIYFGEGSWLTVV.

This clone was picked up many times. This chain uses TRBV6-1 with TRBJ1-1, with TRBD1 matching over 9 bases. V lost 4 bases and J lost 7; bases outside the gene matches: 7. This CDR3 is 14 amino acids long. Germline lookup yields CDR1 MNHNS and CDR2 SASEGT. In nucleotides, the CDR3 is TGTGCCAGCAGTGGATTGGACAGGGGATATGAAGCTTTCTTT. This codes for CASSGLDRGYEAFF.

The sample holds a few counts of this clone. The V call is TRBV19, the J call TRBJ1-3, with D uncertain. Trimming cost V 1 base and J 4 bases, with 8 bases left between them. CDR3 length: 14 amino acids. From germline, CDR1 is LNHDA and CDR2 SQIVND (reference sequence). CDR3 residues: CASSIGRIGNTIYF. The CDR3 bases are TGTGCCAGTAGTATAGGGAGGATCGGAAACACCATATATTTT.

The chain carries TRBV6-1 and TRBJ2-2, with 11 bases identical to TRBD2. The germline gives CDR1 MNHNS, CDR2 SASEGT. The length of the CDR3 is 15 residues. V gave up 2 bases and J gave up 4 bases; unmatched junction bases: 0. CDR3 DNA: TGTGCCAGCAGTGAACTAGCGGGAGGCACCGGGGAGCTGTTTTTT. As protein: CASSELAGGTGELFF.

J is TRBJ2-4 and V is TRBV11-2; TRBD2 matches 8 bases. The CDR3 totals 18 residues. J gave up 0 bases and V 6 bases, and 13 bases lay outside the gene matches. Per the germline V gene, CDR1 is SGHAT and CDR2 is FQNNGV. CDR3 sequence (DNA): TGTGCCAGCAGTTCCGGGACTAGATTAAGCGTAGCCAAAAACATTCAGTACTTC. Its protein is CASSSGTRLSVAKNIQYF.

This clone has more than one count but fewer than ten. The chain joins TRBV19 to TRBJ1-2; a weak D match, TRBD1 (6 bases). Trimming took 3 bases from V and 4 from J, leaving 18 bases between them. From germline, CDR1 is LNHDA and CDR2 SQIVND (reference sequence). The CDR3 length is 16 residues. The CDR3 sequence is CASSISSGDPFYGYTF. The DNA for the CDR3 is TGTGCCAGTAGTATTTCATCAGGGGATCCCTTCTATGGCTACACCTTC.

This clone was seen a few times. The chain carries TRBV5-1 and TRBJ2-2; 8 bases are shared with TRBD1. The CDR3 is 15 residues long. Germline V CDR1 and CDR2: SGHRS, YFSETQ. J gave up 5 bases and V 5 bases, and 8 bases lay outside the gene matches. As DNA, the CDR3 is TGCGCCAGCAGTTCGGACAGGGCCGGGACCGGGGAGCTGTTTTTT. Translation: CASSSDRAGTGELFF. Full variable domain (remainder filled in from reference TRBV5-1 and TRBJ2-2): KAGVTQTPRYLIKTRGQQVTLSCSPISGHRSVSWYQQTPGQGLQFLFEYFSETQRNKGNFPGRFSGRQFSNSRSEMNVSTLELGDSALYLCASSSDRAGTGELFFGEGSRLTVL.

Only one count was recorded for this clone. This rearrangement joins TRBV2 to TRBJ1-1, with no clear D. CDR1 is SNHLY and CDR2 is FYNNEI in the germline V gene. This CDR3 has 13 amino acids. V was shortened by 3 bases and J by 2 bases, with 7 bases between the two germline ends. The CDR3 spells CASSDLANTEAFF. The CDR3 DNA sequence: TGTGCCAGCAGTGATTTGGCTAACACTGAAGCTTTCTTT.

The chain employs TRBV14 and TRBJ1-1; TRBD1 aligns across 7 bases. Per germline, CDR1 SGHDN and CDR2 FVKESK. Germline trimming cut 4 bases from V and 4 bases from J; bases unmatched to any gene: 6. CDR3 length: 14 residues. This CDR3 is CASSPGQRGTEAFF. DNA for the CDR3: TGTGCCAGCAGCCCGGGACAGAGGGGCACTGAAGCTTTCTTT.

The chain couples TRBV19 to TRBJ2-1, with 7 bases aligning to TRBD1. CDR1 is LNHDA, CDR2 SQIVND, per germline (reference sequence). The CDR3 loop spans 14 amino acids. J gave up 3 bases and V 6 bases, and 5 bases lay outside the gene matches. The DNA of the CDR3 is TGTGCCAGTAGCACAGGGGCCTTCTACAATGAGCAGTTCTTC. Translating gives CASSTGAFYNEQFF.